Listed here is a single T cell receptor (beta chain). The data were taken from a study of blood T cell repertoires in COVID-19. For the study at large: COVID-19 samples, acute and convalescent, were from the United States, Italy and Spain. Sources were T cells, B-cell-depleted T cells, or PBMCs; the material itself was cDNA or gDNA.

The V end lost 1 base, the J end lost 6 bases, and 10 bases lay between the germline ends. In germline, CDR1 is LGHDT, CDR2 YNNKEL (reference sequence). The CDR3 runs to 13 residues. Methods used by the authors: By means of reference gene primer amplification, nucleated cell counts were estimated. Only in-frame clones appear in the TCRdb table, and some are missing; sequencing was by immunoSEQ multiplex PCR. Clonal size and the V and J genes are those of that table, whereas D and trimming came from the DNA. The sample holds about 300,000 clones, about four fifths seen once. V gene TRBV3-1 (or the pseudogene TRBV3-2) combines with J gene TRBJ2-7; D might be TRBD1 (6 bases). The sequence derives from a woman between 50 and 59 years old who had recovered from COVID-19. Input material: peripheral blood. Here the CDR3 DNA reads TGTGCCAGCAGCCAAGTGAACAGGGCCGAGCAGTACTTC. This sequence encodes CASSQVNRAEQYF.